This T cell receptor (beta chain) was found in a study of blood T cells in healthy people across ages (dated by TCRdb to the mid-2010s). Broadly, across the study: In model experiments, roughly one uniquely barcoded TCR beta cDNA molecule per two T cells was captured by template switching. To track age-related changes in TCR beta repertoire diversity, the study relied on deep sequencing normalized with unique cDNA molecular identifiers. Four age groups were formed from the donors: young (average approximately 15 years), middle-aged (around 41), aged (62) and long-lived (approximately 78). Donors of different ages were randomly distributed across sequencing lanes to avoid experimental bias. Two additional independent replicas of 1 million unique cDNA reads from the same blood draw were analyzed for two donors (one aged 18 to 30 and one aged 80 or older).

From its cysteine to its phenylalanine, the CDR3 spans 15 amino acids. The read is trimmed to its CDR3 DNA, 45 bases read in frame from base 1. From a lookup of the germline V gene, CDR1 and CDR2 are ENHRY and SYGVKD. Remarks on this clonotype: Its antigen remains undetermined. At one end, the junction sequence differs from germline, possibly due to a read error.

The method behind the library was 5' RACE. For sequencing, an Illumina HiSeq 2500 was employed. The second PCR ran for about 6 to 11 cycles and used a J-beta primer mix along with a sample-barcoded 5' primer. A template-switch 5' adaptor carrying 12 random nucleotides introduced a unique molecular identifier onto each TCR beta cDNA molecule. At least 2.5 million CDR3-containing paired-end reads were obtained from each sample. The Mint cDNA synthesis kit, primed by a TRBC-specific oligonucleotide, was used to synthesize first-strand cDNA from all RNA. Following uracil-DNA glycosylase treatment, all cDNA underwent a first 18-cycle PCR with the universal primers M1SS and BC2_uni_R. From the authors' description of their analysis: Normalization of each sample was performed by random selection of 1 million high-quality reads, each carrying a distinct molecular identifier. Instead of being binned into consensus sequences, reads with shared molecular identifiers were discarded. CDR3 identification, clonotype clustering and error correction used MiTCR with a Q25 quality threshold and the strictest error-elimination algorithm. Lower-bound total TCR beta diversity was estimated with a nonparametric unseen species model using Euler transformation. TCRdb reprocessed the public reads (quality trimming at Q25 with fastp, clone calling with MiXCR) and kept in-frame beta chains. When rows share a CDR3 protein, they turn into one entry using the most common DNA and genes. TCRdb, not the original authors, processed these V and J calls. Present in this sample are under 800,000 distinct CDR3 sequences, 43% of which were seen just once. The ten largest make up about 20% of the sample.

The donors were 40 or so Caucasian individuals from Russia, aged roughly 6 to 90 years, who were systemically healthy. Each donor gave 8 to 10 milliliters of peripheral blood, drawn into EDTA-treated Vacutainer tubes. Ficoll-Paque density-gradient centrifugation was used to isolate PBMCs, with at least 7 million obtained per sample. Total RNA, at least 5.5 micrograms per sample, was extracted from PBMCs with Trizol reagent. For every donor, flow cytometry on a PBMC aliquot measured the percentage of naive CD45RAhigh/CD27high T cells. Study-wide findings and limitations: Observed TCR beta diversity per million T cells fell roughly linearly with age, and a significant reduction was already apparent by age around 40. Because profiling used bulk unsorted PBMCs, naive and antigen-experienced compartments could not be compared conclusively. There was a strong correlation between observed TCR beta diversity and the percentage of naive T cells measured by flow cytometry. Compared with the aged group, the long-lived group had more naive CD4+ T cells, fewer expanded clones and increased TCR diversity, a pattern suggesting age selection. Total diversity estimates from one million sequenced T cells were considered lower bounds and underestimates. Donor CMV infection status was unknown, potentially confounding age-related changes in expanded clonotypes.

Sequencing was performed on blood. The rearrangement combines TRBV10-3 with TRBJ2-3, with no D gene named confidently. The source of this sequence is a woman aged 60-75 years in good health. The sequence in DNA is TGTGCCGTCAGCCCTCGGAACAGTAGCACAGATACGCAGTATTTT. This codes for CAVSPRNSSTDTQYF.